This T cell receptor (beta chain) was sequenced during a study of OX40 agonist ivuxolimab in advanced cancers. At the level of the study: In this cohort, patients received ivuxolimab, an agonistic anti-OX40 (CD134) antibody. Hepatocellular carcinoma, melanoma, renal cell or head and neck cancer occurred in dose-escalation patients.

Profiling relied on immunoSEQ multiplex PCR, and the TCRdb table lists in-frame clones only, not all of them. The data show roughly 80,000 clones, about 85% seen once. Germline CDR1 and CDR2: MNHNY and SVGAGI (reference sequence). V lost 6 bases and J 5 bases, leaving 16 bases between the germline ends. CDR3 length: 15 amino acids. Exclusion applied to patients with autoimmune disease history or systemic immunosuppression. This TCR came from an adult with an advanced solid tumor such as melanoma, head and neck, liver or kidney cancer. The chain employs TRBV6-6 and TRBJ2-2; tentatively, D is TRBD1 or TRBD2 (6 bases each). This sample comprised CD4+ or CD8+ T cells sorted from blood, obtained in a trial of the OX40 agonist ivuxolimab. The CDR3 is CASRTGLFGTGELFF. CDR3 DNA sequence: TGTGCCAGCAGGACAGGACTATTTGGTACCGGGGAGCTGTTTTTT.